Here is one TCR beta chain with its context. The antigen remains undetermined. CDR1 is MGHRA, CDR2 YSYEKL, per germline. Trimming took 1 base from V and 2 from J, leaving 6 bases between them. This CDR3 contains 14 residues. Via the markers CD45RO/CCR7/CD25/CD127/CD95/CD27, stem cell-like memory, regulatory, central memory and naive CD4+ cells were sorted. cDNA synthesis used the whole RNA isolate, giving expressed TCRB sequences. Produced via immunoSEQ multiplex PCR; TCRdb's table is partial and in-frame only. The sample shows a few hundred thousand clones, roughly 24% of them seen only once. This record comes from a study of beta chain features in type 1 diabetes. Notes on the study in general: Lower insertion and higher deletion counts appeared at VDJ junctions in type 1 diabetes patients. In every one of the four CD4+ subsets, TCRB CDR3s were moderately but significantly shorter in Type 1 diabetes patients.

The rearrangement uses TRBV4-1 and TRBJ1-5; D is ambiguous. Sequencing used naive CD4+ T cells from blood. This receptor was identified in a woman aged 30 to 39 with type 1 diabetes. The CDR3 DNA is TGCGCCAGCAGCCAAGGCAGTCGCAATCAGCCCCAGCATTTT. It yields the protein CASSQGSRNQPQHF.